This T cell receptor beta chain is from a study of T cell responses to AZD1222 COVID-19 vaccine. The table came from immunoSEQ multiplex PCR; TCRdb's copy has only in-frame clones and leaves some out. The sample shows nearly 90,000 clones, nearly 90% of them seen only once. V was pared by 3 bases and J by 4 bases, with 8 bases of the junction left unmatched. This CDR3 comprises 16 residues. In germline, CDR1 is MNHNS, CDR2 SASEGT. The V and J genes are TRBV6-1 and TRBJ1-5, with 8 bases matching TRBD1. The TCR sequence derives from an adult in good health. The material was peripheral blood, obtained on day 0 of AZD1222 vaccination. The CDR3 nucleotides are TGTGCCAGCAGTGAGTCGGCTGGACAGGGAAATCAGCCCCAGCATTTT. Translation: CASSESAGQGNQPQHF.